This T cell receptor (beta chain) was captured by sequencing in a study of cytomegalovirus exposure and HLA in healthy donors. Separate from the roughly 700-subject first cohort, the approximately 120-subject validation cohort was the one that the donors belonged to. Study observations and caveats: Cytomegalovirus status was reportedly diagnosed by the classifier with high sensitivity and specificity. Specificity for CMV antigens was confirmed in vitro for a few of the CMV-associated chains.

Using immunoSEQ multiplex PCR, the repertoire was profiled, and TCRdb retains in-frame clones only, with some absent. The table lists nearly 200,000 clones, 84% of them singletons. Details on this clone: Its antigen is still unknown.

This TCR derives from a woman aged 25 to 45 in good health and CMV-seropositive. Sequenced: PBMCs.

In DNA form, the CDR3 reads TGTGCCAGCAGCTGGTCGGGCGGAGCCAGTTCGGGGGAGCAGTACTTC. Translation gives CASSWSGGASSGEQYF. The V and J genes are TRBV5-4 and TRBJ2-7; TRBD2 might be the D (5 bases). V was trimmed by 3 bases and J by 7 bases, leaving 23 bases between them. This CDR3 is built from 16 residues. CDR1 and CDR2 from the germline V gene are SGHNT and YYREEE (reference sequence).